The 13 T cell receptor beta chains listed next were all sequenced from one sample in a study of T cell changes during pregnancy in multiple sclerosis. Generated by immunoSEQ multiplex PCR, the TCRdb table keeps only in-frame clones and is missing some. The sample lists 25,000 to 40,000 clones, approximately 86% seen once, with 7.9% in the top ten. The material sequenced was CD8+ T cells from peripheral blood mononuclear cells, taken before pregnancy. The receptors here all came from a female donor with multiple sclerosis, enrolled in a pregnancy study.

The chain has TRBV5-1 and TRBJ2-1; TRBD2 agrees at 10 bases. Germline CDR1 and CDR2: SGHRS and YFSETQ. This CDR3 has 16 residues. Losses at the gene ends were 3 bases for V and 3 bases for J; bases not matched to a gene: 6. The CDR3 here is CASSYLTSGYYNEQFF. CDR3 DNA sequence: TGCGCCAGCAGCTATCTGACTAGCGGGTACTACAATGAGCAGTTCTTC.

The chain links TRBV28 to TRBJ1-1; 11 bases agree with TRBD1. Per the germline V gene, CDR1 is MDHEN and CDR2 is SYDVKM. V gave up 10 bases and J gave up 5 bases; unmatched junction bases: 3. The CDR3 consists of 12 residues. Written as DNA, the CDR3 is TGTGCCACCAGGGACAGGGGGACTGAAGCTTTCTTT. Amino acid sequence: CATRDRGTEAFF. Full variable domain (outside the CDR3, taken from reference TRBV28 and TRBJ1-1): DVKVTQSSRYLVKRTGEKVFLECVQDMDHENMFWYRQDPGLGLRLIYFSYDVKMKEKGDIPEGYSVSREKKERFSLILESASTNQTSMYLCATRDRGTEAFFGQGTRLTVV.

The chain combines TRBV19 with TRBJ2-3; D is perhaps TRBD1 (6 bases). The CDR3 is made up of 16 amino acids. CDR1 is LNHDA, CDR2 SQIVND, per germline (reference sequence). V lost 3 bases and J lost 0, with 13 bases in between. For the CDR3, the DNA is TGTGCCAGTAGTATCCTATCGGACAGCAGCACAGATACGCAGTATTTT. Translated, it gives CASSILSDSSTDTQYF.

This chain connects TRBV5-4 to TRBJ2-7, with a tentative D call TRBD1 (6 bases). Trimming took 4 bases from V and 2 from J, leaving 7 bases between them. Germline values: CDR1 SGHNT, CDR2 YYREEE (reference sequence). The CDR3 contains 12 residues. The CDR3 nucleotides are TGTGCCAGCAGCGGGGACACCTACGAGCAGTACTTC. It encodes CASSGDTYEQYF. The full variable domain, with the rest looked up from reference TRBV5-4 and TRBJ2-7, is ETGVTQSPTHLIKTRGQQVTLRCSSQSGHNTVSWYQQALGQGPQFIFQYYREEENGRGNFPPRFSGLQFPNYSSELNVNALELDDSALYLCASSGDTYEQYFGPGTRLTVT.

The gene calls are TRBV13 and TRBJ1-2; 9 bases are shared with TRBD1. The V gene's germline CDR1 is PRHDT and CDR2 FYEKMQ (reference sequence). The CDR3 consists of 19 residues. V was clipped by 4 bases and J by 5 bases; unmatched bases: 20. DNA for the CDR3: TGTGCCAGCAGCTCTCCAACCCTGGACAGGGGCCTTTATGGGTATGGCTACACCTTC. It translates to CASSSPTLDRGLYGYGYTF.

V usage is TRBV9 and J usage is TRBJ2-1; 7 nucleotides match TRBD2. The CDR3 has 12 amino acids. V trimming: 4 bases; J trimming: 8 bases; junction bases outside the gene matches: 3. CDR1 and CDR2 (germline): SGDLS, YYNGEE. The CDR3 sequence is CASSRTSDEQFF. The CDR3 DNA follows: TGTGCCAGCAGCCGGACTAGTGATGAGCAGTTCTTC.

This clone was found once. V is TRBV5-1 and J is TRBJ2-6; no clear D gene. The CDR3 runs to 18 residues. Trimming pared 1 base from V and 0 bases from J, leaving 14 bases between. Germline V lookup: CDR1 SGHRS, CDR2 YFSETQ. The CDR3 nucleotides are TGCGCCAGCAGCTTGACGTCTTTCGGTAGCTCTGGGGCCAACGTCCTGACTTTC. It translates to CASSLTSFGSSGANVLTF.

In DNA form, the CDR3 reads TGCGCCAGCAGCTTTTCGCAGGGAGGTAGTGGGAACACTGAAGCTTTCTTT. It encodes CASSFSQGGSGNTEAFF. This sequence joins TRBV5-1 and TRBJ1-1; weak D call: TRBD1 (5 bases). Germline V gives CDR1 SGHRS, CDR2 YFSETQ. The length of the CDR3 is 17 residues. Trimming pared 2 bases from V and 1 base from J, leaving 18 bases between.

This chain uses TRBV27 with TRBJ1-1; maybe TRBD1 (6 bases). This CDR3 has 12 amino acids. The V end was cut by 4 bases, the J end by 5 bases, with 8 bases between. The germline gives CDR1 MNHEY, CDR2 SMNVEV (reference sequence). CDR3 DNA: TGTGCCAGCAGTTCAACAGGGACTGAAGCTTTCTTT. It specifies CASSSTGTEAFF.

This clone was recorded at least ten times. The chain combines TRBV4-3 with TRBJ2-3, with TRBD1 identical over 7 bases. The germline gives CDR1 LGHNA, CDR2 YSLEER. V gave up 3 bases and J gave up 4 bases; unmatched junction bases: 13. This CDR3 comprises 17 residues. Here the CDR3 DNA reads TGCGCCAGCAGCCAGGACCCGACAGGGAGTGGAGCAGATACGCAGTATTTT. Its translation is CASSQDPTGSGADTQYF.

The CDR3 reads CASSPRQGLRHEQYF. The CDR3 DNA is TGTGCCAGCAGTCCCAGACAGGGATTAAGGCACGAGCAGTACTTC. The chain combines TRBV27 with TRBJ2-7, with TRBD1 matching over 7 bases. The CDR3 loop spans 15 amino acids. The V gene end was trimmed by 5 bases and the J gene end by 5 bases; junction bases not matched to a gene: 12. Per germline, CDR1 MNHEY and CDR2 SMNVEV (reference sequence).

The chain's CDR3 is CASGLGSSGNTIYF. CDR3 nucleotides: TGTGCTAGTGGTTTGGGCAGCTCTGGAAACACCATATATTTT. J is TRBJ1-3 and V is TRBV12-5; D not resolved. Trimming shortened V by 1 base and J by 0 bases, and 4 bases separated the two germline ends. CDR1 is LGHNT and CDR2 is FRNRAP in the germline V gene. This CDR3 region has 14 residues.

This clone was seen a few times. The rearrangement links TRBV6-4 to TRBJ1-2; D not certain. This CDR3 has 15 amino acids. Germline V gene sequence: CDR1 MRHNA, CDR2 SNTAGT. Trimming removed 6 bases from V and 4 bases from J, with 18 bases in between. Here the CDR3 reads CASRPDLGEGYGYTF. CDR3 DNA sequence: TGTGCCAGCAGACCCGACCTTGGCGAGGGCTATGGCTACACCTTC.